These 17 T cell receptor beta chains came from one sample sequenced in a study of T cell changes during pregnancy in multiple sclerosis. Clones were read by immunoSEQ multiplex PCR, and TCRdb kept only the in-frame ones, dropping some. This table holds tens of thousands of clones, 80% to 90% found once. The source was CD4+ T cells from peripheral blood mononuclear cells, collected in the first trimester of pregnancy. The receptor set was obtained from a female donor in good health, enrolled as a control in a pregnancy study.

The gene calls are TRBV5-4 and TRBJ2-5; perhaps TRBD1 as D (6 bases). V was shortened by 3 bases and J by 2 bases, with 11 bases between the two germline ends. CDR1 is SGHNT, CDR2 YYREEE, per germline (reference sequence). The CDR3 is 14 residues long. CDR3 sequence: CASSWGRGQETQYF. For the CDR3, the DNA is TGTGCCAGCAGCTGGGGAAGGGGGCAAGAGACCCAGTACTTC.

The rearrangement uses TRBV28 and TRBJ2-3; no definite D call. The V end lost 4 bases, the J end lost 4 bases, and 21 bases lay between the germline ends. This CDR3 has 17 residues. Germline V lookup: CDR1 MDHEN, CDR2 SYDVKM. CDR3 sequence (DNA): TGTGCCAGCAGTTCCTACCGGTCTGGTGGGCTCGCAGATACGCAGTATTTT. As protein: CASSSYRSGGLADTQYF. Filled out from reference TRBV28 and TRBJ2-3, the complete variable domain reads DVKVTQSSRYLVKRTGEKVFLECVQDMDHENMFWYRQDPGLGLRLIYFSYDVKMKEKGDIPEGYSVSREKKERFSLILESASTNQTSMYLCASSSYRSGGLADTQYFGPGTRLTVL.

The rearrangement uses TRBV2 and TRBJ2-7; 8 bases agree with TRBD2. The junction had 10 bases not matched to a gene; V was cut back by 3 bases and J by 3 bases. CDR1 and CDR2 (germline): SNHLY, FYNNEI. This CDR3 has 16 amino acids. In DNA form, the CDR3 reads TGTGCCAGCAGTGATTCAGTCTGGCGGGGGGTCTACGAGCAGTACTTC. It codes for CASSDSVWRGVYEQYF.

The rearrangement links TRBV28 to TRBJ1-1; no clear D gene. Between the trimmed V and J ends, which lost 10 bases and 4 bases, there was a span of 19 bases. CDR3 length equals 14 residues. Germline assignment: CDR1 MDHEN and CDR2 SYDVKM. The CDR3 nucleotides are TGTGCCACTATTCGACTCGGGTCCGTCACTGAAGCTTTCTTT. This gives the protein CATIRLGSVTEAFF.

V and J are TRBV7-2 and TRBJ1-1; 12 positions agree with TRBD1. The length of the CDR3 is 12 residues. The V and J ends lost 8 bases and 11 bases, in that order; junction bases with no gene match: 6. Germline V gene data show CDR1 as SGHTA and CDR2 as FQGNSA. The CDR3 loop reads CASLRGQGAAFF. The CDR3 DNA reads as TGTGCCAGCTTAAGGGGACAGGGGGCGGCTTTCTTT.

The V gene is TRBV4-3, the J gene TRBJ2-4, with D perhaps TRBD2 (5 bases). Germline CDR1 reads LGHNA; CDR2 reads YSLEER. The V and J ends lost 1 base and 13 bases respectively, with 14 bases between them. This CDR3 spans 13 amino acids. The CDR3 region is CASSQVRGYFQYF. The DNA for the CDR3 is TGCGCCAGCAGCCAAGTGCGCGGGTACTTCCAGTACTTC.

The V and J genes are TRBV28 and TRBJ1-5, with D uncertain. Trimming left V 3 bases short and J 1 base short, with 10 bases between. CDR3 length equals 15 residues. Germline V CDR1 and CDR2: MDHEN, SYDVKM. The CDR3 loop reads CASSLRAESNQPQHF. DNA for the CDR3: TGTGCCAGCAGTTTGAGAGCCGAGAGCAATCAGCCCCAGCATTTT. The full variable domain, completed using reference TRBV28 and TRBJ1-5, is DVKVTQSSRYLVKRTGEKVFLECVQDMDHENMFWYRQDPGLGLRLIYFSYDVKMKEKGDIPEGYSVSREKKERFSLILESASTNQTSMYLCASSLRAESNQPQHFGDGTRLSIL.

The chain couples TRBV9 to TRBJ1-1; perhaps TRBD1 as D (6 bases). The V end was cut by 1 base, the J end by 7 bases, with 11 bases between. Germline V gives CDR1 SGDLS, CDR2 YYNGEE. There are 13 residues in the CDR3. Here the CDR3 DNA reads TGTGCCAGCAGCGTACTAACAGGGCTTGAAGCTTTCTTT. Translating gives CASSVLTGLEAFF.

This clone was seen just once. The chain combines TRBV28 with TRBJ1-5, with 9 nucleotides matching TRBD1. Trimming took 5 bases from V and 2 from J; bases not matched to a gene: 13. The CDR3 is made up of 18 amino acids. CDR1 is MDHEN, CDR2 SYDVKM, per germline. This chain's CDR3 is CASSPSKGGQGRNQPQHF. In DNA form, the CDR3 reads TGTGCCAGCAGTCCTTCAAAGGGGGGACAGGGCCGCAATCAGCCCCAGCATTTT.

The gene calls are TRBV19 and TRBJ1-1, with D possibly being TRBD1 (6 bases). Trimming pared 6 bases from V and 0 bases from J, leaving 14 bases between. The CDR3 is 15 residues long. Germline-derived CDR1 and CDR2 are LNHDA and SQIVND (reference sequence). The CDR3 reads CASRKQGSMNTEAFF. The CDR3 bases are TGTGCCAGTAGGAAACAGGGTTCCATGAACACTGAAGCTTTCTTT.

CDR3 DNA sequence: TGTGCCAGCAGCATGACAGGGTCTAATGAAAAACTGTTTTTT. Protein product: CASSMTGSNEKLFF. J is TRBJ1-4 and V is TRBV7-9; 7 bases match TRBD1. V dropped 5 bases and J dropped 3; count of bases not matched to a gene: 3. This CDR3 is built from 14 residues. From germline, CDR1 is SEHNR and CDR2 FQNEAQ (reference sequence).

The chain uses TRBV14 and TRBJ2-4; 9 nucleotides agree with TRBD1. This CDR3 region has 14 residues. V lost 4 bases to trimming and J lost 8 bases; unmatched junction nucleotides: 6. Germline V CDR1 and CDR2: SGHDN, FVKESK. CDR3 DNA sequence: TGTGCCAGCAGCCGCCGGGACAGGGAGGACATTCAGTACTTC. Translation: CASSRRDREDIQYF.

The CDR3 loop is CASSTRQSPNTGELFF. CDR3 coding DNA: TGTGCCAGCAGCACCCGACAGAGTCCGAACACCGGGGAGCTGTTTTTT. J is TRBJ2-2 and V is TRBV5-4; possible D gene TRBD1, 5 bases. The germline V and J ends were trimmed by 4 bases and 0 bases, with 13 bases remaining between them. This CDR3 has 16 amino acids. Per the germline V gene, CDR1 is SGHNT and CDR2 is YYREEE (reference sequence).

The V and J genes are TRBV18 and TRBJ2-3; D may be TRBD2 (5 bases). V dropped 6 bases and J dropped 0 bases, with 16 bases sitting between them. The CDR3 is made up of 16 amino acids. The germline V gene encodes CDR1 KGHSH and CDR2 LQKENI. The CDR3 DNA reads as TGTGCCAGCTCGCGGGCCGACCATCCTAGCACAGATACGCAGTATTTT. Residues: CASSRADHPSTDTQYF.

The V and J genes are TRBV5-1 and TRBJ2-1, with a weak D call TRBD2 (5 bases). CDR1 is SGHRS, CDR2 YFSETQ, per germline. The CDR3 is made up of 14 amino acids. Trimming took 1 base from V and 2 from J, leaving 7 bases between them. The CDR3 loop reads CASSLTGTYNEQFF. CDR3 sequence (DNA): TGCGCCAGCAGCTTGACCGGGACCTACAATGAGCAGTTCTTC.

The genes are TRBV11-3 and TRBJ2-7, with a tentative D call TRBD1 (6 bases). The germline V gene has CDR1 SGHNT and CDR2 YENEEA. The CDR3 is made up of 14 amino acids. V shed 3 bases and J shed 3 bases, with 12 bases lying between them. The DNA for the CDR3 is TGTGCCAGCAGCTTGGACACAGGGAACTACGAGCAGTACTTC. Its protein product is CASSLDTGNYEQYF.

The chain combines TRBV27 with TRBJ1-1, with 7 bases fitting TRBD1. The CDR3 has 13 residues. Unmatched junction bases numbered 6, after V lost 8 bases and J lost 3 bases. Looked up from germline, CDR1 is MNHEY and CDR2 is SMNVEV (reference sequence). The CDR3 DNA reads TGTGCCAGCGCCGATAGGGGGCACACTGAAGCTTTCTTT. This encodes CASADRGHTEAFF.